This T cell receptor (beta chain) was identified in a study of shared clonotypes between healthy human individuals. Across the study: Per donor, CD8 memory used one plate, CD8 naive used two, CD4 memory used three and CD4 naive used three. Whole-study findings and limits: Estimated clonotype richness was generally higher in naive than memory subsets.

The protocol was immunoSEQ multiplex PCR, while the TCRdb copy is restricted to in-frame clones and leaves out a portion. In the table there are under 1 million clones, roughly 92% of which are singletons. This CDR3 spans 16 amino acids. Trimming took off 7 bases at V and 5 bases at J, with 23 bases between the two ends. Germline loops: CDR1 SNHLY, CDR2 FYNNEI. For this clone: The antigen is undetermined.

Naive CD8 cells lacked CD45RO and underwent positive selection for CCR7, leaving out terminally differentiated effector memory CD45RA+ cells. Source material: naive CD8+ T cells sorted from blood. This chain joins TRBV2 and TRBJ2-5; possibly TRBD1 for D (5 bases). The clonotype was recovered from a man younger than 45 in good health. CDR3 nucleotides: TGTGCCAGCACCCCTCTTGGGGCGGTCGGGTCCGAGACCCAGTACTTC. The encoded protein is CASTPLGAVGSETQYF.